This T cell receptor (beta chain) emerged from a study of blood T cell repertoires in COVID-19. The CDR3 has 15 amino acids. Germline V gene sequence: CDR1 SGHNT, CDR2 YENEEA. V dropped 0 bases and J dropped 7; count of bases not matched to a gene: 2. Data came from immunoSEQ multiplex PCR; TCRdb stores just in-frame clones and leaves some out. Of around 270,000 clones listed, less than 90% were seen once; the top ten hold 4% to 5%. The chain is built from TRBV11-3 and TRBJ1-4; TRBD1 agrees at 10 bases. The clonotype comes from a man between 60 and 70 years old with acute or convalescent COVID-19. Sequenced: peripheral blood. The CDR3 nucleotides are TGTGCCAGCAGCTTAGACGGACAGGGGGGTGAAAAACTGTTTTTT. Translation: CASSLDGQGGEKLFF. Full variable domain (remainder filled in from reference TRBV11-3 and TRBJ1-4): EAGVVQSPRYKIIEKKQPVAFWCNPISGHNTLYWYLQNLGQGPELLIRYENEEAVDDSQLPKDRFSAERLKGVDSTLKIQPAELGDSAVYLCASSLDGQGGEKLFFGSGTQLSVL.